The T cell receptor beta chain described here comes from a study of blood T cell repertoires in COVID-19. The length of the CDR3 is 15 residues. Germline CDR1 LNHDA, CDR2 SQIVND (reference sequence). V shed 9 bases, J shed 0 bases, and the junction held 9 bases outside the gene matches. Data came from immunoSEQ multiplex PCR; TCRdb stores just in-frame clones and leaves some out. The sample contains 270,000 or so clones, over 80% of which appear only once. This clonotype originated in a woman aged 25-40 years with acute COVID-19. This rearrangement joins TRBV19 to TRBJ2-7; 9 bases agree with TRBD1. Sequenced input: PBMCs or T cells enriched from blood (not recorded which). CDR3: CASKLGTGLSYEQYF. The CDR3 DNA follows: TGTGCCAGCAAGTTGGGGACAGGGCTCTCCTACGAGCAGTACTTC.